This T cell receptor beta chain was recovered during a study of cytomegalovirus exposure and HLA in healthy donors (dated by TCRdb to about 2017). Background on the whole study: An earlier analysis of 587 of the donors reported approximately 270 Gb of sequence data and around 120 million unique TCR beta sequences from about 179 million T cells. Around 320 gigabases of sequencing data and tens of millions of unique TCR sequences were included in an early release covering roughly 600 HLA-typed donors. Among the roughly 400 genotyped donors, under 90% belonged to the genetic ancestry cluster associated with self-reported Caucasian donors. The study aimed to test whether cataloging public T cell receptors could reveal signatures of past pathogen exposure. Using immunosequencing, the study profiled T cell repertoires from roughly 650 subjects and related those repertoires to cytomegalovirus serostatus. A separate validation cohort of about 110 different subjects was used in addition to the approximately 670-subject first cohort. High-throughput TCR immunosequencing, statistical association of individual TCRs with disease status, and machine learning were combined to predict cytomegalovirus infection status. In a later analysis, previously published TCR beta repertoires from 500 to 750 donors were re-analyzed and high-resolution HLA genotyping was added so that TCR occurrence patterns could be studied. Rather than drawing on any new phenotypic data, the later analysis identified candidate immune exposures from TCR beta sequences and the way those sequences occurred across donors. An earlier analysis of 587 of the donors applied high-throughput TCR beta sequencing to assess whether each TCR beta V gene segment acted as functional or pseudogenic. Donor age, sex, ethnicity and CMV serostatus were collected together with the repertoire data. In a later genetic analysis, genome-wide SNP genotypes for about three fifths of the roughly 670 donors were used, and that subset was treated as a discovery cohort. All discovery cohort repertoires had been generated on a single sequencing platform. Class I and class II HLA loci were covered by the typing at four-digit resolution. Typing coverage differed by locus: A, B, C, DRB1 and DQB1 were typed in about 629-640 donors, DQA1 in approximately 520, DPA1 in roughly 590, and DPB1 in 450 to 490. Roughly five DR-DQ haplotypes were treated as single units for association and clustering because of strong linkage in the cohort. On average, roughly 200,000 unique TCR beta nucleotide sequences were sequenced per donor among a few hundred genotyped donors of the cohort, with roughly 18% of those sequences being non-productive.

The library was obtained by the immunoSEQ multiplex PCR assay. The multiplex PCR relied on a mix of 60 forward primers for TCR Vbeta segments and 13 reverse primers for TCR Jbeta segments. Amplification of the CDR3 region of rearranged TCR beta genes was performed with a multiplex PCR assay on genomic DNA. Amplified TCR beta libraries were sequenced as 87-base-pair reads on the Illumina HiSeq System. Concerning the study's data processing: In a later analysis, tens of millions of unique TCR beta chains were counted across the 666 repertoires, and roughly 10 million of these chains were shared by at least two donors. To remove PCR and sequencing errors, raw reads were error-corrected and collapsed into unique sequences using a nearest-neighbor algorithm that merged closely related sequences. To assign V, D and J gene segments, CDR3 sequences were aligned to IMGT reference sequences. For a sequence to be retained, at least a six-nucleotide match to both a V gene segment and a J gene segment was required. Rearrangements were called productive when the CDR3 lacked stop codons and stayed in frame with V and J; all others were non-productive. CDR3 was defined according to IMGT convention as the region running from the second conserved V-encoded cysteine to the conserved J-encoded phenylalanine. The earlier analysis of fewer than 700 of the donors excluded sequences that lacked an unambiguous match to a single V gene segment. In an earlier analysis of more than 500 of the donors, a V segment was called functional when productive rearrangements were above 56.7%, and segregating when the standard deviation between donors exceeded 5%. A statistical classification framework was built to diagnose cytomegalovirus status from the catalog of TCR beta chain sequences. In a later analysis, TCR nucleotide sequences were compared against IMGT/GENE-DB human TR gene sequences so that V and J genes could be assigned. Using the TCRdist pipeline, a later analysis assigned CDR3 sequences along with most-parsimonious VDJ recombination scenarios. A later analysis defined each TCR beta chain by its CDR3 amino acid sequence plus V-gene family, and excluded reads lacking a unique V-gene family. A later analysis removed roughly 590 highly shared, low-generation-probability nucleotide sequences to deal with suspected cross-contamination and a sequencing artifact. For each public chain, a later analysis derived a clonal expansion index from normalized ranks of inferred template counts within each repertoire. A later analysis computed generation probabilities with a VDJ recombination model fitted to out-of-frame rearrangements, and checked the results against IGoR. Hypergeometric tests were used in a later analysis to score TCR-TCR, TCR-HLA and TCR-CMV co-occurrence, with a repertoire-size bias correction applied to the TCR pairs. In a later analysis, false discovery rates were estimated by permuting HLA or CMV assignments 20 times. In a later analysis, co-occurring TCRs were grouped using DBSCAN, and TCRdist sequence similarity was added for clustering within HLA-allele-positive subsets. Repertoires with fewer than 30,000 or more than 120,000 public chains were left out of co-occurrence clustering, as were five repertoires with anomalous nucleotide sharing. The source is immuneACCESS, and TCRdb retained only in-frame sequences with V and J called. Part of the clones is not carried over; for the studies checked, unresolved V genes explain less than half of this, and the remainder is unexplained. From that table come the V and J calls and clone size; the DNA was used to work out D and trimming. The sample table holds about 140,000 clones, of which about 61% were seen once. The top ten clonotypes cover 2.4% of the sample.

The cohort was made up of roughly 670 healthy bone marrow donors. At the time of sampling, all cohort members were nominally healthy, though unrecorded immune exposures were likely present. The donor tested CMV seronegative, placing the donor among the 350 or so seronegative members of the cohort. Each donor provided a peripheral blood sample, and peripheral blood mononuclear cells were used for TCR beta sequencing. Genomic DNA extraction from the blood cell samples was performed with the Qiagen DNeasy Blood Extraction Kit. A note on this clone: It has no known antigen specificity. The record has no base qualities; no much larger clone is one base away.

CDR1 is given as ENHRY and CDR2 as SYGVKD, both from the germline V gene. V loses 3 bases at its end and J loses 8 bases; junction bases beyond the gene matches: 4. From the cysteine through the phenylalanine, the CDR3 covers 13 amino acids. Of all the DNA, just the CDR3 is kept, 39 bases in frame from base 1. Overall study results and their limits: A few of the identified cytomegalovirus-associated TCR beta chains were confirmed in vitro to be specific for cytomegalovirus antigens. The presence/absence analyses assumed that sequencing depth was roughly uniform across donors, and that assumption may not be true. An association between a missense DCLRE1C variant and V-gene and J-gene trimming of TCR beta chains was found in a later genetic analysis and replicated in an independent cohort. Some IMGT-functional V segments, including TRBV6-2 and TRBV6-3, could not be told apart with the 87-base-pair reads, so those segments were excluded. A later genetic analysis reported fewer N-insertions in productive TCRs among donors in an Asian-associated ancestry cluster than the roughly 700-donor mean. Immune exposure information for the cohort was limited to CMV serostatus. A cluster of highly shared sequence variants was judged likely to be a technical artifact of the sequencing pipeline. The authors suggested that the approach could potentially be extended to other disease states and immunological phenotypes. Broadly in line with IMGT annotations, most TCR beta V segments showed up in productive rearrangements about 87% or about 30% of the time in an earlier analysis of under 700 of the donors. In a later analysis, around 17,000 TCR beta sequences were associated with specific HLA alleles at a false discovery rate of 0.05. In a later analysis, the rate of TCR association differed among HLA loci, with DRB1 alleles having the most associated TCRs and HLA-C alleles having the fewest. Because HLA typing was missing for some donors at each locus, association tests included only the typed subset. Across donors, most TCR sequences were observed very rarely, whereas some public TCRs were present in many individuals. In a later analysis, most CMV-associated TCR beta chains were found to appear HLA-restricted, with HLA associations seemingly driven largely by CMV exposure. This cohort had only TCR beta chains sequenced, and the lack of alpha or paired-chain data limited which features could be detected. A further reported finding was that TCR beta sequences accurately predicted the HLA-A and HLA-B alleles for most subjects in the first cohort. In a later analysis, HLA-associated TCR beta chains were found to be more clonally expanded and to have lower generation probabilities than equally common non-associated chains. In the study, roughly 160 TCR beta chains were listed as associated with cytomegalovirus. Because counts were too low, about 18 rarely observed V segments, including chromosome 9 orphons, were excluded from the earlier analysis of 587 of the donors. Correlated functional status among segregating V segments might be attributable to linkage disequilibrium, but an unknown experimental factor could not be ruled out. The classifier was reported to diagnose cytomegalovirus status with high specificity and sensitivity in both the original cohort and the validation cohort. When HLA alleles, especially DR and DQ, strongly co-occurred, TCR associations were difficult to assign to individual alleles. According to a later analysis, parvovirus B19, influenza, CMV and Epstein-Barr virus appeared linked to several top co-occurrence clusters.

The chain is encoded by TRBV10-3 joined to TRBJ1-2, with 9 bases matching TRBD1. Sequencing was performed on PBMCs. This clonotype originated in a woman between 40 and 50 years old in good health and CMV-seronegative. The CDR3 is CAISDGDREGYTF. The bases read TGTGCCATCAGTGATGGGGACAGGGAGGGCTACACCTTC.